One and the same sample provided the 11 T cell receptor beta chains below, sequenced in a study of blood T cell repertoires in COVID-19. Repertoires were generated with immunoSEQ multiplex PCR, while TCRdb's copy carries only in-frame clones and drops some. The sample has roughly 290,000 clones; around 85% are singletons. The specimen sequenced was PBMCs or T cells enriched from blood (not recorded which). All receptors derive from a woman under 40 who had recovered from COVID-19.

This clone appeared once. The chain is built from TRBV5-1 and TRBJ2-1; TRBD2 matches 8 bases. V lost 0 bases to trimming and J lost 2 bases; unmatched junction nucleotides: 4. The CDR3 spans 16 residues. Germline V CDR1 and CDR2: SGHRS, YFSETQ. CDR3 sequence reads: CASSLGGTSAYNEQFF. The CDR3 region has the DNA TGCGCCAGCAGCTTGGGGGGGACTAGTGCCTACAATGAGCAGTTCTTC.

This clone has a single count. CDR3 sequence (DNA): TGTGCCAGTTCCCTAGCGGGACCCCGAGTGGATACGCAGTATTTT. The encoded protein is CASSLAGPRVDTQYF. V and J are TRBV14 and TRBJ2-3, with 9 positions matching TRBD2. The CDR3 has 15 amino acids. The ends lost 9 bases at V and 6 bases at J; junction bases unmatched: 13. The germline CDR1 and CDR2 sequences are SGHDN and FVKESK.

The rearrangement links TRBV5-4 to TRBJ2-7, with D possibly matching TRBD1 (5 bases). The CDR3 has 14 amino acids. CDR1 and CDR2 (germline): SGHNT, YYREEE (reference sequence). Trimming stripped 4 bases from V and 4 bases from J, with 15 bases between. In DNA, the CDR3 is TGTGCCAGCAGCGTAGGGGCACTCAATTACGAGCAGTACTTC. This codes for CASSVGALNYEQYF.

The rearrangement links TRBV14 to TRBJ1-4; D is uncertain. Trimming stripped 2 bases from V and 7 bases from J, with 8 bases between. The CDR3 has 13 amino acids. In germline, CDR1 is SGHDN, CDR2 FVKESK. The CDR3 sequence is CASSQFAREKLFF. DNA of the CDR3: TGTGCCAGCAGCCAATTCGCGCGTGAAAAACTGTTTTTT.

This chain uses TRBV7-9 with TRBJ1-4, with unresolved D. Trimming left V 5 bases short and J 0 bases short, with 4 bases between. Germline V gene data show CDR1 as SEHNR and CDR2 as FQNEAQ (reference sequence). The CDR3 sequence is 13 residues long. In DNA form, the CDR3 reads TGTGCCAGCAGCCCCACAACTAATGAAAAACTGTTTTTT. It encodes CASSPTTNEKLFF. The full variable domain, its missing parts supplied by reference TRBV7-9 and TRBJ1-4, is DTGVSQNPRHKITKRGQNVTFRCDPISEHNRLYWYRQTLGQGPEFLTYFQNEAQLEKSRLLSDRFSAERPKGSFSTLEIQRTEQGDSAMYLCASSPTTNEKLFFGSGTQLSVL.

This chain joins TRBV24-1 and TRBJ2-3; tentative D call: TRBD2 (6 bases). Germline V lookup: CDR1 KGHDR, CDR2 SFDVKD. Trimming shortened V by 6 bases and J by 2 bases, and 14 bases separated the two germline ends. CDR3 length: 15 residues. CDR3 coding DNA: TGTGCCACCAGTCAGGGCCGGGACTTCACAGATACGCAGTATTTT. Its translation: CATSQGRDFTDTQYF.

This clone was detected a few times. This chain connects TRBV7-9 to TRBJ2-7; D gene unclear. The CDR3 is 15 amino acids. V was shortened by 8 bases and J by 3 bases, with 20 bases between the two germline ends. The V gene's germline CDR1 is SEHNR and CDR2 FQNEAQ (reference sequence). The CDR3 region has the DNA TGTGCCAGCTCACGGGTCCTGGGTGACGGCTACGAGCAGTACTTC. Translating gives CASSRVLGDGYEQYF.

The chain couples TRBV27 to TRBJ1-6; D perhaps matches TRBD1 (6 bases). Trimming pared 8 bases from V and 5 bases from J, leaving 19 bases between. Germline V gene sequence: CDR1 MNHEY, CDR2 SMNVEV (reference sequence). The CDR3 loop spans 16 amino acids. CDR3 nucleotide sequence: TGTGCCAGCTTCCGTGTTGGGGGGGCGAATAATTCACCCCTCCACTTT. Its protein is CASFRVGGANNSPLHF.

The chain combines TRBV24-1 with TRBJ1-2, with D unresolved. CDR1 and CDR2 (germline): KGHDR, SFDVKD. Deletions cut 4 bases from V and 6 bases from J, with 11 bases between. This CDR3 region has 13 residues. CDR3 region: CATSEGRWDGYTF. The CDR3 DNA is TGTGCCACCAGTGAGGGCAGGTGGGATGGCTACACCTTC.

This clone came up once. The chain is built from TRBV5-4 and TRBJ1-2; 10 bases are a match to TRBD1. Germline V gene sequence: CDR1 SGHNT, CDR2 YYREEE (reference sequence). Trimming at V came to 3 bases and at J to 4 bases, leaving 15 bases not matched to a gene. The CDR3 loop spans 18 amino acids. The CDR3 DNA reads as TGTGCCAGCAGCTCCGGTCGGAGGACCGGGACAGGGGCCTATGGCTACACCTTC. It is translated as CASSSGRRTGTGAYGYTF.

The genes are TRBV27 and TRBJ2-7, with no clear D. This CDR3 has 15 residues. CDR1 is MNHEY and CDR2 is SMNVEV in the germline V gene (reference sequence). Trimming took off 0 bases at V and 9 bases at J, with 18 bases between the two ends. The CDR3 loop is CASSLSARSRSRQYF. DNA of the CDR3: TGTGCCAGCAGTTTATCAGCTAGGTCCCGTAGCCGGCAGTACTTC.